Here is one T cell receptor (beta chain) with its context. This clonotype is identified as medium-sized (0.01 to 0.1%). Its antigen remains unidentified. No base qualities exist here, and no much larger clone lies one base off it. Trimming costs V 4 bases and J 1 base, and their ends lie 8 bases apart. From the cysteine up to the phenylalanine, the CDR3 has a length of 14 residues. Solely the CDR3 DNA is kept, with 42 bases framed from the first base. From the germline V gene (reference sequence), CDR1 is MNHEY and CDR2 is SMNVEV. The sample comes from a study of glioma-infiltrating T cells listed by TCRdb under 2016. Turning to the overall study: Glioma tissue, non-neoplastic brain tissue and matched peripheral blood mononuclear cells were used as sources from which TCR alpha- and beta-chain repertoires were sequenced. Three low-grade glioma patients, roughly eight primary glioblastoma patients, and three non-glioma patients who contributed non-neoplastic brain tissue made up the paired cohort. To measure how far tissue and blood T-cell populations diverged, each tissue-infiltrating repertoire was compared against the peripheral blood repertoire of the same patient.

On the study overall, not on this receptor specifically: In non-neoplastic patients, VJ-independent divergence between tissue and blood fell below expectation, whereas in all gliomas, and especially in low-grade gliomas, the divergence rose above expectation. Tissue and blood shared very few CDR3 sequences, a result attributed to high CDR3 diversity and limited sampling. The group comparisons were based on small numbers of patients: three non-neoplastic, three low-grade glioma and several glioblastoma patients.

TCR alpha and beta CDR3 regions were amplified with the iRepertoire nested amplicon-rescue multiplex PCR (arm-PCR) platform from RNA. One-step reverse transcription and amplification used roughly 95-450 ng of tissue mRNA or PBMC total RNA as input. After bead purification, a secondary multiplex PCR added Illumina adapters, and libraries were gel-purified between 200 and 400 bp. Demultiplexing relied on internal 6-nucleotide barcodes carried by the libraries. Sequencing of the libraries was done on an Illumina MiSeq using 2x220 or 2x250 nucleotide paired-end reads. The source study handled its data this way. Paired reads were merged using FLASH 1.2.11 and aligned with BWA-MEM to the GRCh37 human genome, and TRA and TRB reads were then extracted. An IMGT-derived reference of cassette sequences and CDR3 motifs, with pseudogenes included, was used for V and J assignment. Reads were translated in three frames, and productive CDR3s were defined by a C…FGXG motif without stop codons. A clonotype was defined as a unique combination of a V-J cassette pair and a CDR3 amino acid sequence. Reads were filtered by Hamming distance, thresholded by each sample's sequence error rate in mapped regions. TCRdb passed the public sequencing reads through fastp at Q25 and MiXCR, retaining productive beta sequences. Rows matching on CDR3 protein sequence are summarized as one entry with the most common DNA and genes. These V and J calls are TCRdb output, not the study's own analysis. In all, the sample holds around 43,000 distinct CDR3 sequences, and 20% to 25% of those were seen once. The top ten clonotypes cover 5% to 6.5% of the sample.

The clonotype comes from a human donor with low-grade glioma or glioblastoma, undergoing nonglioma brain surgery, or in good health (not recorded which). What was sequenced was glioma tissue, nonneoplastic brain tissue, or PBMCs (not recorded which). The chain is assembled from TRBV27 and TRBJ1-5, with TRBD1 perhaps the D gene, on 5 matching bases. CDR3 sequence: CASSSWGSNQPQHF. The nucleotide sequence reads as follows: TGTGCCAGCAGTTCCTGGGGGAGCAATCAGCCCCAGCATTTT.